What follows is one T cell receptor (beta chain) and its context. This specimen belongs to a study of blood T cell repertoires in COVID-19. The protocol was immunoSEQ multiplex PCR, while the TCRdb copy is restricted to in-frame clones and leaves out a portion. Of 300,000 or so clones listed, about nine tenths were seen once; the top ten hold 3% to 4.5%. Germline loops: CDR1 SGHTA, CDR2 FQGNSA. Trimming removed 1 base from V and 6 bases from J; junction bases left unmatched: 2. The CDR3 is 15 amino acids. Sequencing was performed on peripheral blood. The TCR originated in a woman aged 40 to 50 with acute or convalescent COVID-19. The genes are TRBV7-2 and TRBJ2-2; 10 bases align to TRBD2. For the CDR3, the DNA is TGTGCCAGCAGCTTAGTTCTAGCGGGGGCCGGGGAGCTGTTTTTT. This encodes CASSLVLAGAGELFF.